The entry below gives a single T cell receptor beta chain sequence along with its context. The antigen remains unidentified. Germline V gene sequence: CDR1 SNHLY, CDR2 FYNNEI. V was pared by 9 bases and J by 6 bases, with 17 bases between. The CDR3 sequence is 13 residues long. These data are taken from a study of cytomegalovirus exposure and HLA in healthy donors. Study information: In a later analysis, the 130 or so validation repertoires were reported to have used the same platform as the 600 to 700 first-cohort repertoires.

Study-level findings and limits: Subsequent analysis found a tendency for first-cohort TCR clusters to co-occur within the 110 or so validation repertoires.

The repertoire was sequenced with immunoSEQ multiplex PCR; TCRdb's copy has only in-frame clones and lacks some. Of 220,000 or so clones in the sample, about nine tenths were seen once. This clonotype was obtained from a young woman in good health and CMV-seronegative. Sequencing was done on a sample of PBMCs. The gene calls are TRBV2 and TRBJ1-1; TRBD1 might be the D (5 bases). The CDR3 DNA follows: TGTGCCAGTAGTTCGACAGCGATGGCTGAAGCTTTCTTT. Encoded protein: CASSSTAMAEAFF.